This T cell receptor (beta chain) comes out of a study of cytomegalovirus exposure and HLA in healthy donors. Findings of the study overall: Certain indistinguishable V segments, among them TRBV6-2 and TRBV6-3, were excluded. In a later analysis, TCR beta V- and J-gene trimming was associated with a missense DCLRE1C variant. The authors judged a highly shared variant cluster likely a sequencing artifact. By HLA locus, TCR association rates varied in a later analysis, with DRB1 showing the most and HLA-C the fewest.

Comments on this clone: The antigen is not known.

Both 60 Vbeta primers and 13 Jbeta primers went into the PCR. Clones were sequenced by immunoSEQ multiplex PCR, and TCRdb holds only the in-frame ones, with some missing. This sample has some 130,000 clones; nearly 85% occur once, and the top ten carry 0.95% to 1.5%. The V gene end was trimmed by 1 base and the J gene end by 1 base; junction bases not matched to a gene: 4. The CDR3 length is 16 residues. CDR1 and CDR2 (germline): GTSNPN, SVGIG (reference sequence). This TCR was sampled from a boy between 5 and 17 years old in good health and CMV-seronegative. What was sequenced was PBMCs. The rearrangement links TRBV30 to TRBJ2-3; TRBD2 matches at 11 bases. The CDR3 sequence: CAWSDGTSGRTDTQYF. Here the CDR3 DNA reads TGTGCCTGGAGTGACGGGACTAGCGGCCGCACAGATACGCAGTATTTT.